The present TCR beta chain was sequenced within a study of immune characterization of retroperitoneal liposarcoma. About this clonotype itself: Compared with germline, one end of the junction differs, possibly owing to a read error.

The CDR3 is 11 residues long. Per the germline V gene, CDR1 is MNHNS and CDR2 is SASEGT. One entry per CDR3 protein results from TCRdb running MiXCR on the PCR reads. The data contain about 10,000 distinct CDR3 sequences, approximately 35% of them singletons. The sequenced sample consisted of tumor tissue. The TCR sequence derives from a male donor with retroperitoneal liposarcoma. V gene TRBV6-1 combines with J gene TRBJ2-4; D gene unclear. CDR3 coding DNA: TGTGCCAGCAGTGAAGCGCTCTATGGATTCTTC. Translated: CASSEALYGFF.